This T cell receptor beta chain was found in a study of cytomegalovirus exposure and HLA in healthy donors. Whole-study results and caveats: Listed as cytomegalovirus-associated were 150 to 200 TCR beta chains. The productive fraction for most TCR beta V segments was about 90% or about 30% in an earlier analysis.

It was with 60 Vbeta and 13 Jbeta primers that the PCR ran. The data were produced by immunoSEQ multiplex PCR, yet TCRdb's version contains in-frame clones alone and is incomplete. This table holds approximately 70,000 clones, roughly 74% found once. The CDR3 spans 12 residues. V lost 3 bases, J lost 0 bases, and 5 bases lay in between. Germline V gene lookup returns CDR1 GTSNPN and CDR2 SVGIG (reference sequence). Turning to this clone: The antigen remains unidentified. In this CDR3 the conserved last residue, phenylalanine or tryptophan, is missing, so a read error is likely.

Sequencing used PBMCs. The chain has TRBV30 and TRBJ1-2; D is ambiguous. The receptor was derived from a woman aged 60-75 years in good health and CMV-seropositive. The CDR3 sequence is CAWSTTNYGYTV. In DNA form, the CDR3 reads TGTGCCTGGAGCACCACTAACTATGGCTACACCGTC.